The next 8 T cell receptor beta chains were all read from a single sample in a study of technical replicates of blood from a handful of donors (dated by TCRdb to between 2016 and 2019). The library was generated by the immunoSEQ multiplex PCR assay. What TCRdb holds here is the immuneACCESS table cut down to in-frame rearrangements. Part of the clones is not present; checked against another copy, under half of the missing clones reflect an unresolved V gene, and the others are unexplained. Present in this sample are approximately 87,000 clones, about 95% of which were seen just once. In total, the top ten clones hold about 0.3% of the sample. What was sequenced was T cells isolated from PBMCs. Source of these receptors: a human donor in good health.

V gene TRBV5-1 combines with J gene TRBJ2-1; 7 bases are shared with TRBD2. CDR1 is SGHRS, CDR2 YFSETQ, per germline. This CDR3 has 15 amino acids. V lost 0 bases, J lost 6 bases, and 6 bases stayed unmatched. The CDR3 DNA is TGCGCCAGCAGCTTGGGATCGGCTAGCGGCAATGAGCAGTTCTTC. Encoded protein: CASSLGSASGNEQFF.

V and J are TRBV27 and TRBJ1-1, with D perhaps matching TRBD1 (6 bases). V was pared by 6 bases and J by 1 base, with 15 bases between. Germline assignment: CDR1 MNHEY and CDR2 SMNVEV (reference sequence). The CDR3 is made up of 15 amino acids. CDR3 bases: TGTGCCAGCAGGGCGAGGACAGCTCAGAACACTGAAGCTTTCTTT. Its translation: CASRARTAQNTEAFF.

The V and J genes are TRBV7-2 and TRBJ2-7, with D possibly TRBD2 on 5 matching bases. With 3 bases removed from V and 1 base from J, the gap between germline ends came to 13 bases. In germline, CDR1 is SGHTA, CDR2 FQGNSA. The CDR3 extends over 15 amino acids. CDR3 residues: CASSLGGFISYEQYF. The CDR3 nucleotides are TGTGCCAGCAGCTTGGGCGGGTTTATTTCCTACGAGCAGTACTTC.

The rearrangement joins TRBV29-1 to TRBJ2-1; D is undetermined. The V gene's germline CDR1 is SQVTM and CDR2 ANQGSEA. The CDR3 is made up of 15 amino acids. Trimming cost V 0 bases and J 4 bases, with 13 bases left between them. Here the CDR3 reads CSVEEALAGYNEQFF. CDR3 DNA: TGCAGCGTTGAAGAGGCATTAGCCGGATACAATGAGCAGTTCTTC.

This chain links TRBV29-1 with TRBJ1-2; 7 bases are a match to TRBD1. The CDR3 runs to 12 residues. Trimming at V came to 3 bases and at J to 6 bases, leaving 4 bases not matched to a gene. Germline lookup yields CDR1 SQVTM and CDR2 ANQGSEA. CDR3: CSVEDRRDGYTF. The CDR3 DNA reads as TGCAGCGTTGAGGACAGGCGAGATGGCTACACCTTC.

The genes are TRBV4-1 and TRBJ1-5; TRBD1 aligns across 8 bases. There are 15 residues in the CDR3. The germline gives CDR1 MGHRA, CDR2 YSYEKL. Trimming removed 3 bases from V and 4 bases from J; junction bases left unmatched: 5. CDR3: CASSHNRDRNQPQHF. CDR3 bases: TGCGCCAGCAGCCATAACAGGGACAGGAATCAGCCCCAGCATTTT.

This chain joins TRBV9 and TRBJ2-2; perhaps TRBD2 as D (6 bases). Per the germline V gene, CDR1 is SGDLS and CDR2 is YYNGEE. The CDR3 sequence is 16 residues long. V was trimmed by 0 bases and J by 1 base, leaving 10 bases between them. In nucleotides, the CDR3 is TGTGCCAGCAGCGTAGGTGGGGGAGGGAACACCGGGGAGCTGTTTTTT. Translated, it gives CASSVGGGGNTGELFF.

The CDR3 region is CASSYNGRAVSEQFF. The CDR3 coding sequence is TGTGCCAGCAGTTATAACGGGAGGGCCGTTTCTGAGCAGTTCTTC. V is TRBV6-5 and J is TRBJ2-1; 8 bases fit TRBD2. Germline-derived CDR1 and CDR2 are MNHEY and SVGAGI. V was pared by 3 bases and J by 9 bases, with 10 bases of the junction left unmatched. This CDR3 region has 15 residues.